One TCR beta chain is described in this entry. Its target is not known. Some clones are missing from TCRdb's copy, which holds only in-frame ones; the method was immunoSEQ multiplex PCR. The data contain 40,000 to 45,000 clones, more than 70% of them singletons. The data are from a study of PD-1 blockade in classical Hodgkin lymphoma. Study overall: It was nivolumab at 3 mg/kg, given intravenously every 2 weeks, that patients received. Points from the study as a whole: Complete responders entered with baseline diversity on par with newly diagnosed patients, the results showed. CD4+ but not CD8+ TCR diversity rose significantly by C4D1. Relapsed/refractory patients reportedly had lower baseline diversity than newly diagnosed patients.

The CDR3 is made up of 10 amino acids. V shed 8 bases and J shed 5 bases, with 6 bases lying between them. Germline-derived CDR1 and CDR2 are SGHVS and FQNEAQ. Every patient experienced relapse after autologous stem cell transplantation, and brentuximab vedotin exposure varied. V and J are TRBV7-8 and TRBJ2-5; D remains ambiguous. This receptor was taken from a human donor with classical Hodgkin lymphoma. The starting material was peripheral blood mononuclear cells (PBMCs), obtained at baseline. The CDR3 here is CASFRETQYF. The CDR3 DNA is TGTGCCAGCTTTAGGGAGACCCAGTACTTC.